The 17 T cell receptor beta chains reported below all come from one sample, sequenced in a study of blood T cell repertoires in COVID-19. The repertoire was sequenced with immunoSEQ multiplex PCR; TCRdb's copy has only in-frame clones and lacks some. The sample lists 150,000 to 200,000 clones; roughly four fifths were seen once. Source material: peripheral blood. These receptors all stem from a human donor in a cohort sampled during active COVID-19.

Points on this clone: At one end, the junction sequence differs from germline, possibly due to a read error. The V call is TRBV5-4, the J call TRBJ1-3, with 7 bases fitting TRBD1. Germline CDR1 is SGHNT and CDR2 is YYREEE (reference sequence). This CDR3 has 16 residues. CDR3 DNA: TGTGCCAGCAGCTTGAAGGGACAGTCCTCTAGAAACACCATATATTTT. Translated, it gives CASSLKGQSSRNTIYF.

This sequence joins TRBV29-1 and TRBJ2-1; D gene ambiguous. V lost 4 bases, J lost 7 bases, and 11 bases lay in between. In germline, CDR1 is SQVTM, CDR2 ANQGSEA. The CDR3 totals 12 residues. DNA of the CDR3: TGCAGCGTTGGACTCGGCGATAATGAGCAGTTCTTC. Translating it yields CSVGLGDNEQFF.

This rearrangement joins TRBV19 to TRBJ2-1; 10 nucleotides line up with TRBD2. This CDR3 is built from 13 residues. The germline CDR1 and CDR2 sequences are LNHDA and SQIVND (reference sequence). V lost 8 bases and J lost 8; bases outside the gene matches: 6. CDR3: CASSKREGHEQFF. In DNA form, the CDR3 reads TGTGCCAGTTCGAAGCGGGAGGGCCATGAGCAGTTCTTC.

This clone was counted between two and nine times. The same CDR3 is also encoded by other DNA sequences in this sample. V gene TRBV10-1 combines with J gene TRBJ1-1; no clear D gene. Trimming removed 2 bases at V and 4 bases at J, with 8 bases between. The CDR3 runs 13 residues. Germline V gives CDR1 WNHNN, CDR2 SYGVQD (reference sequence). The CDR3: CASSERVLTEAFF. Here the CDR3 DNA reads TGCGCCAGCAGTGAGAGAGTCCTCACTGAAGCTTTCTTT.

This chain links TRBV3-1 (or the pseudogene TRBV3-2) with TRBJ2-1, with 10 bases matching TRBD2. The J segment lost 15 bases and the V segment lost 2 bases, leaving 10 bases of the junction unmatched. The CDR3 consists of 14 residues. Germline values: CDR1 LGHDT, CDR2 YNNKEL (reference sequence). The CDR3 bases are TGTGCCAGCAGCCAATCAGCGGGAGGGAGGAGTGGGTTCTTC. Amino acids: CASSQSAGGRSGFF.

CDR3 DNA sequence: TGTGCCAGCGGGCCCGGGACTCCAACCGGGGAGCTGTTTTTT. This sequence encodes CASGPGTPTGELFF. This chain joins TRBV19 and TRBJ2-2, with a weak D call TRBD2 (6 bases). Germline V gene data show CDR1 as LNHDA and CDR2 as SQIVND (reference sequence). This CDR3 is built from 14 residues. V dropped 9 bases and J dropped 5 bases, with 16 bases sitting between them.

This chain links TRBV28 with TRBJ2-7, with 9 bases aligning to TRBD2. Germline values: CDR1 MDHEN, CDR2 SYDVKM. There are 14 residues in the CDR3. The V segment lost 3 bases and the J segment 6 bases; nucleotides outside the gene matches: 6. The CDR3: CASSFAGGLGEQYF. The DNA of the CDR3 is TGTGCCAGCAGTTTCGCGGGGGGGCTCGGCGAGCAGTACTTC. Filled out from reference TRBV28 and TRBJ2-7, the complete variable domain reads DVKVTQSSRYLVKRTGEKVFLECVQDMDHENMFWYRQDPGLGLRLIYFSYDVKMKEKGDIPEGYSVSREKKERFSLILESASTNQTSMYLCASSFAGGLGEQYFGPGTRLTVT.

This rearrangement joins TRBV6-7 to TRBJ2-7, with D perhaps TRBD2 (6 bases). TRBV6-7 qualifies as an ORF whose function is uncertain. This CDR3 has 12 residues. Deletions cut 6 bases from V and 7 bases from J, with 13 bases between. The CDR3 DNA sequence: TGTGCCAGCAGGAAGGTTAGCGGTGAGCAGTACTTC. It yields the protein CASRKVSGEQYF.

The chain couples TRBV6-5 to TRBJ2-2, with D hard to call. With 2 bases removed from V and 0 bases from J, the gap between germline ends came to 7 bases. Per germline, CDR1 MNHEY and CDR2 SVGAGI. The CDR3 is made up of 15 amino acids. The CDR3 here is CASSYPGANTGELFF. The CDR3 DNA reads as TGTGCCAGCAGTTACCCCGGTGCGAACACCGGGGAGCTGTTTTTT.

The chain uses TRBV6-2 or TRBV6-3 and TRBJ2-7; perhaps TRBD2 as D (5 bases). From germline, CDR1 is MNHEY and CDR2 SVGEGT. The CDR3 has 14 residues. The ends were cut back, 0 bases at V and 3 bases at J, with 9 bases in the middle. The CDR3 region is CASSYSLGDYEQYF. As DNA, the CDR3 is TGTGCCAGCAGTTACTCCCTGGGAGACTACGAGCAGTACTTC.

The chain employs TRBV5-1 and TRBJ2-3; unclear D gene. The CDR3 covers 13 residues. Germline loops: CDR1 SGHRS, CDR2 YFSETQ. Trimming removed 4 bases from V and 6 bases from J, with 12 bases in between. The CDR3 here is CASSPQISDTQYF. The CDR3 region has the DNA TGCGCCAGCAGCCCACAGATCTCCGATACGCAGTATTTT.

This chain joins TRBV4-1 and TRBJ2-5; 11 bases are shared with TRBD1. CDR1 and CDR2 (germline): MGHRA, YSYEKL. Trimming took 6 bases from V and 4 from J; bases not matched to a gene: 7. The CDR3 sequence is 15 residues long. CDR3 DNA: TGCGCCAGCAGACCGGGACAGGGGGTCCGAGAGACCCAGTACTTC. Amino acids: CASRPGQGVRETQYF.

The rearrangement links TRBV5-1 to TRBJ1-2; D gene unclear. Germline lookup yields CDR1 SGHRS and CDR2 YFSETQ. The CDR3 is 14 amino acids. V lost 4 bases and J lost 8, with 18 bases in between. The CDR3 DNA sequence: TGCGCCAGCAGCCTCGGGGAATTCGAGCACGGCTACACCTTC. It translates to CASSLGEFEHGYTF.

This clone has only one observation. The chain recombines TRBV6-4 with TRBJ1-2; D unresolved. V lost 6 bases to trimming and J lost 5 bases, with 13 bases between them. This CDR3 spans 13 amino acids. Germline V gives CDR1 MRHNA, CDR2 SNTAGT. The chain's CDR3 is CASSGRPGYGYTF. Here the CDR3 DNA reads TGTGCCAGCAGCGGACGGCCGGGGTATGGCTACACCTTC.

The chain couples TRBV20-1 to TRBJ2-1; D not certain. CDR3 length equals 12 residues. The V end lost 3 bases, the J end lost 4 bases, and 7 bases lay between the germline ends. Germline V gives CDR1 DFQATT, CDR2 SNEGSKA (reference sequence). The DNA for the CDR3 is TGCAGTGCTAGTCAGATATACAATGAGCAGTTCTTC. Translated: CSASQIYNEQFF.

The chain uses TRBV6-2 or TRBV6-3 and TRBJ1-1, with 8 bases fitting TRBD1. V trimming: 6 bases; J trimming: 7 bases; junction bases outside the gene matches: 7. The CDR3 runs 13 residues. Germline V lookup: CDR1 MNHEY, CDR2 SVGEGT. In DNA, the CDR3 is TGTGCCAGCAGCCCGGGACAGGACATTGAAGCTTTCTTT. Protein: CASSPGQDIEAFF.

V gene TRBV30 combines with J gene TRBJ2-5; 7 bases are shared with TRBD1. The CDR3 spans 14 residues. Germline V gene data show CDR1 as GTSNPN and CDR2 as SVGIG (reference sequence). Germline trimming cut 0 bases from V and 4 bases from J; bases unmatched to any gene: 5. This chain's CDR3 is CAWSVTGYLETQYF. CDR3 DNA: TGTGCCTGGAGTGTGACAGGGTATCTAGAGACCCAGTACTTC.